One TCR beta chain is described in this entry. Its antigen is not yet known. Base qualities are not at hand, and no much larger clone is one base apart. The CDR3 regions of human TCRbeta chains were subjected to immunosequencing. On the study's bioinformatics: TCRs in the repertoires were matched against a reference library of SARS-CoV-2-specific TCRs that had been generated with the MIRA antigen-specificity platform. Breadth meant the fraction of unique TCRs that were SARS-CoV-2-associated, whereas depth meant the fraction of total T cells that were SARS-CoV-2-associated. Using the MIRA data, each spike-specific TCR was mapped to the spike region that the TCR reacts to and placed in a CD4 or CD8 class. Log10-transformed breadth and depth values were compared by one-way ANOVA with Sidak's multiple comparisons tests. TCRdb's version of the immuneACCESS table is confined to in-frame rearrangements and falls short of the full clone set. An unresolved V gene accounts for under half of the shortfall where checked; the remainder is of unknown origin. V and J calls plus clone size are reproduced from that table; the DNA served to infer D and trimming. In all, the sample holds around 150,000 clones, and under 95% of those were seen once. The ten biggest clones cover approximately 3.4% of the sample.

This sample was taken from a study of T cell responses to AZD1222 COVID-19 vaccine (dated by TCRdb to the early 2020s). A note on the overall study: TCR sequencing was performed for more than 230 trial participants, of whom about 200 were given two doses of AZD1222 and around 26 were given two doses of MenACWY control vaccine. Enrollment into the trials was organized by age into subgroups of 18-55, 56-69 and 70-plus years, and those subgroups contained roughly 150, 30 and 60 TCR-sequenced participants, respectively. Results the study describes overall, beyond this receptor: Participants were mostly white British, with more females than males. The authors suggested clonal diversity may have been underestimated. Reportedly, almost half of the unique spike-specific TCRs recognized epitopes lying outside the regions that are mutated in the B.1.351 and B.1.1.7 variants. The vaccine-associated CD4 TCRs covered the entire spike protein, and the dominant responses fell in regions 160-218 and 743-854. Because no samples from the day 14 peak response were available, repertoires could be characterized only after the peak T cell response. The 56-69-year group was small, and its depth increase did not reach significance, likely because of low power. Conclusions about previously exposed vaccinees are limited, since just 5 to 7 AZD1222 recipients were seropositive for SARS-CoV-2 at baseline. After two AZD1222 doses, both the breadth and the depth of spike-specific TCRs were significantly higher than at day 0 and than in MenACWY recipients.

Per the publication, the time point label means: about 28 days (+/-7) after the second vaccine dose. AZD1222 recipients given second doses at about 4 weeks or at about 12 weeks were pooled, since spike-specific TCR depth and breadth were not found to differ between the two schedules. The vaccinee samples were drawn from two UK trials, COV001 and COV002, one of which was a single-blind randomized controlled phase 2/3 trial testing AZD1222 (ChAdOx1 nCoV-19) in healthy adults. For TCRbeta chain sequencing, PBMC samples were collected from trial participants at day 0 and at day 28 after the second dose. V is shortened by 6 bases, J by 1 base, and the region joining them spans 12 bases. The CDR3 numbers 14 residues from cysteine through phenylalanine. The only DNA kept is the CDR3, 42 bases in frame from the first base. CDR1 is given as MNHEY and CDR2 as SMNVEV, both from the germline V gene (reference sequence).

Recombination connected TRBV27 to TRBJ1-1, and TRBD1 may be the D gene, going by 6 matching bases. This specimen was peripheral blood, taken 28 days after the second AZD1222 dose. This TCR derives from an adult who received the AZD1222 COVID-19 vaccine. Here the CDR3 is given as CASSPGAGNTEAFF. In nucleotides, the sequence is TGTGCCAGCAGCCCAGGGGCAGGGAACACTGAAGCTTTCTTT.